The clone carrying this T cell receptor beta chain appeared many times. No antigen is known for it. This record comes from a study of blood T cells in healthy people across ages. The CDR3 spans 15 residues. CDR1 is SGHDN, CDR2 FVKESK, per germline. The germline V and J ends were trimmed by 4 bases and 3 bases, with 12 bases remaining between them. Alongside a J-beta primer mix, a sample-barcoded 5' primer served in a second PCR lasting about 7 to 12 cycles. TCRdb recomputed calls from the 5' RACE reads with MiXCR, one row per CDR3 protein. The sample lists approximately 730,000 distinct CDR3 sequences; roughly two fifths were seen once. The individuals who served as donors were healthy Caucasians living in Russia, aged roughly 6 to 100. Every donor gave 8.5 to 10 milliliters of peripheral blood. PBMCs numbering at least 6 million were isolated per sample. Study results and limitations: Unsorted PBMC input precluded a conclusive naive versus antigen-experienced comparison.

Sequencing was done on a sample of blood. This receptor was obtained from a woman aged 55-69 years in good health. V gene TRBV14 combines with J gene TRBJ1-4; D possibly corresponds to TRBD1 (6 bases). The DNA of the CDR3 is TGTGCCAGCAGCCTCCTGGGGGCGGCTAATGAAAAACTGTTTTTT. Protein product: CASSLLGAANEKLFF.